Following are 30 T cell receptor beta chains from one sample sequenced in a study of regulatory T cells in long-lasting Graves disease. According to the study, TCR beta libraries were built with iRepertoire HTBI primers and CDR3-region Arm-PCR. TCRdb ran MiXCR on the multiplex PCR reads and lists one entry per CDR3 protein. The table lists about 220,000 distinct CDR3 sequences, around 19% of them singletons. Described time point: newly diagnosed GD, antithyroid drugs for less than 3 months. PBMCs were the source of the RNA used for TCR sequencing. The same sample was also studied in work on T cells in Graves' hyperthyroidism and ophthalmopathy.

Sequenced material: peripheral blood mononuclear cells (PBMCs), taken at new diagnosis, from a patient treated with antithyroid drugs. These receptors were collected from a woman aged 25 to 39 with Graves disease.

This clonotype has ten or more counts. The V call is TRBV7-3, the J call TRBJ2-5; 8 bases match TRBD1. The CDR3 runs to 15 residues. CDR1 and CDR2 (germline): SGHTA, FQGTGA. With V trimmed by 0 bases and J by 10 bases, 10 bases remained unmatched. Written as DNA, the CDR3 is TGTGCCAGCAGCTTAACGGCCGGGACAGGCGGCGTCCAGTACTTC. As protein: CASSLTAGTGGVQYF.

This clonotype was detected many times. V gene TRBV27 combines with J gene TRBJ2-2; 7 bases line up with TRBD1. CDR3 length: 15 residues. V lost 6 bases and J lost 4; bases outside the gene matches: 8. Germline V CDR1 and CDR2: MNHEY, SMNVEV (reference sequence). The CDR3 region has the DNA TGTGCCAGCAGGACAGGGTTTTCCCTCACCGGGGAGCTGTTTTTT. This encodes CASRTGFSLTGELFF.

For this clonotype: This clone may be a read error of a much larger clone one base away. This sequence joins TRBV28 and TRBJ2-1; 10 nucleotides line up with TRBD2. V dropped 5 bases and J dropped 6; count of bases not matched to a gene: 10. The V gene's germline CDR1 is MDHEN and CDR2 SYDVKM. The CDR3 is 16 amino acids. CDR3 sequence (DNA): TGTGCCAGCAGTGATTTCGGAGCGGGAGGGCCCAATGAGCAGTTCTTC. Its translation: CASSDFGAGGPNEQFF.

This clonotype was picked up many times. The chain is built from TRBV20-1 and TRBJ1-1, with 9 bases that match TRBD1. The CDR3 consists of 13 residues. Germline CDR1 is DFQATT and CDR2 is SNEGSKA (reference sequence). V lost 6 bases, J lost 10 bases, and 12 bases stayed unmatched. The CDR3 region has the DNA TGCAGTGCCAGAATTGGACAGGGGAGGGGAGCTTTCTTT. Translating it yields CSARIGQGRGAFF.

Many counts were recorded for this clonotype. J is TRBJ1-4 and V is TRBV28; the D gene is possibly TRBD1 (6 bases). The CDR3 runs to 13 residues. Trimming removed 4 bases at V and 8 bases at J, with 11 bases between. CDR1 MDHEN and CDR2 SYDVKM come from the germline V gene. DNA for the CDR3: TGTGCCAGCAGTTCCACAGGGTGGGAAAAACTGTTTTTT. It encodes CASSSTGWEKLFF. Using reference TRBV28 and TRBJ1-4 for the parts outside the CDR3, the full variable domain is DVKVTQSSRYLVKRTGEKVFLECVQDMDHENMFWYRQDPGLGLRLIYFSYDVKMKEKGDIPEGYSVSREKKERFSLILESASTNQTSMYLCASSSTGWEKLFFGSGTQLSVL.

This clonotype has ten or more counts. V gene TRBV10-3 combines with J gene TRBJ2-1; the D gene is possibly TRBD2 (6 bases). This CDR3 is 15 amino acids long. From germline, CDR1 is ENHRY and CDR2 SYGVKD. V gave up 0 bases and J gave up 3 bases, with 9 bases separating them. CDR3 in amino acids: CAISESMRDYNEQFF. The CDR3 DNA sequence: TGTGCCATCAGTGAGTCGATGCGGGACTACAATGAGCAGTTCTTC.

This clonotype came up many times. This chain joins TRBV13 and TRBJ2-7; 8 bases align to TRBD1. Trimming took 4 bases from V and 3 from J; bases not matched to a gene: 8. The CDR3 is 15 amino acids. Germline V lookup: CDR1 PRHDT, CDR2 FYEKMQ (reference sequence). This chain's CDR3 is CASSSGTGSNYEQYF. CDR3 bases: TGTGCCAGCAGCTCAGGGACAGGTTCCAACTACGAGCAGTACTTC.

This clonotype was picked up a small number of times. This clone may be a read error of a much larger clone one base away. V gene TRBV11-2 combines with J gene TRBJ1-4, with a tentative D call TRBD1 (5 bases). The CDR3 runs to 14 residues. Germline CDR1 is SGHAT and CDR2 is FQNNGV. For the CDR3, the DNA is TGTGCCAGCTCACCACTAAGGGGTGGCGAAAGACTGTTTTTT. Translated: CASSPLRGGERLFF.

The chain has TRBV7-9 and TRBJ2-5, with D possibly TRBD2 on 5 matching bases. CDR1 SEHNR and CDR2 FQNEAQ come from the germline V gene (reference sequence). The V end was cut by 5 bases, the J end by 5 bases, with 12 bases between. The length of the CDR3 is 13 residues. This chain's CDR3 is CASSAYTGETQYF. The CDR3, as DNA: TGTGCCAGCAGCGCCTACACGGGGGAGACCCAGTACTTC.

V and J are TRBV6-1 and TRBJ2-1, with 8 bases fitting TRBD2. Germline CDR1 MNHNS, CDR2 SASEGT. The CDR3 length is 13 residues. V trimming: 8 bases; J trimming: 4 bases; junction bases outside the gene matches: 4. CDR3 bases: TGTGCCAGCCAACTAGCGGAATACAATGAGCAGTTCTTC. Translation: CASQLAEYNEQFF.

Of note for this clonotype: The missing conserved phenylalanine or tryptophan at the end of this CDR3 makes a read error likely. No DNA is shown, since the ends of the CDR3 on it are uncertain; the CDR3 is the one TCRdb lists. V usage is TRBV24-1 and J usage is TRBJ1-2. Ends included, the CDR3 has 14 residues. Germline CDR1 and CDR2: KGHDR and SFDVKD. The CDR3 loop is CATSDLQGNYGSTV.

This clonotype was detected only a few times. This sequence joins TRBV4-2 and TRBJ2-5; TRBD2 might be the D (6 bases). The ends were cut back, 2 bases at V and 5 bases at J, with 15 bases in the middle. Germline values: CDR1 LGHNA, CDR2 YNFKEQ. The CDR3 is 15 residues long. CDR3 residues: CASSQPGGSWETQYF. For the CDR3, the DNA is TGTGCCAGCAGCCAACCCGGGGGTAGCTGGGAGACCCAGTACTTC.

The sample holds many counts of this clonotype. V is TRBV5-4 and J is TRBJ2-6; the D gene could be TRBD1 or TRBD2 (5 bases each). V dropped 5 bases and J dropped 0 bases, with 6 bases sitting between them. The CDR3 is 14 residues long. The germline V gene encodes CDR1 SGHNT and CDR2 YYREEE (reference sequence). The CDR3 loop reads CASRGTSGANVLTF. The CDR3 DNA follows: TGTGCCAGCAGAGGGACCTCTGGGGCCAACGTCCTGACTTTC.

The rearrangement joins TRBV12-3 or TRBV12-4 to TRBJ1-5; possibly TRBD1 for D (5 bases). Trimming stripped 2 bases from V and 2 bases from J, with 16 bases between. This CDR3 has 17 residues. The CDR3 coding sequence is TGTGCCAGCAGTTTAAAGGTCTTGGGGCAGCGCAATCAGCCCCAGCATTTT. Translating it yields CASSLKVLGQRNQPQHF.

The chain links TRBV2 to TRBJ2-1; TRBD2 agrees at 11 bases. The CDR3 is made up of 15 amino acids. Trimming removed 7 bases from V and 7 bases from J; junction bases left unmatched: 9. Germline V lookup: CDR1 SNHLY, CDR2 FYNNEI. The CDR3 DNA follows: TGTGCCAGCATTCCCCTAGCGGGAGGATTTAATGAGCAGTTCTTC. Encoded protein: CASIPLAGGFNEQFF.

This clonotype was counted at least ten times. V gene TRBV5-6 combines with J gene TRBJ1-2; D perhaps matches TRBD1 (6 bases). CDR1 is SGHDT, CDR2 YYEEEE, per germline. CDR3 length equals 13 residues. V dropped 4 bases and J dropped 6 bases, with 13 bases sitting between them. The CDR3 loop is CASSRFPGDGYTF. The CDR3 DNA is TGTGCCAGCAGCCGTTTCCCAGGGGATGGCTACACCTTC.

The chain links TRBV9 to TRBJ1-6; no definite D call. Germline values: CDR1 SGDLS, CDR2 YYNGEE. This CDR3 spans 14 amino acids. Trimming removed 3 bases from V and 4 bases from J, with 8 bases in between. The CDR3: CASSAFGYNSPLHF. The CDR3 coding sequence is TGTGCCAGCAGCGCGTTTGGTTATAATTCACCCCTCCACTTT.

The table lists this clonotype with many counts. V gene TRBV7-9 combines with J gene TRBJ2-7, with 9 positions matching TRBD1. From germline, CDR1 is SEHNR and CDR2 FQNEAQ (reference sequence). V lost 2 bases and J lost 5; bases outside the gene matches: 7. This CDR3 is 15 amino acids long. The CDR3 DNA is TGTGCCAGCAGCTTAAAGCGGGACAGGGTTCACGAGCAGTACTTC. Amino acid sequence: CASSLKRDRVHEQYF.

At least ten counts were recorded for this clonotype. A junction end diverges from the germline sequence, so it may reflect a read error. The chain combines TRBV20-1 with TRBJ1-1; D call uncertain. The CDR3 loop spans 15 amino acids. CDR1 is DFQATT, CDR2 SNEGSKA, per germline (reference sequence). The CDR3 region is CSARWRDGRNTGAFF. The CDR3 DNA reads as TGCAGTGCTAGGTGGAGGGATGGTCGGAACACTGGAGCTTTCTTT.

In its sample, this clonotype was seen many times. CDR3 sequence: CASSRDRGNTEAFF. Here the CDR3 DNA reads TGTGCCAGCAGCCGGGACAGGGGGAACACTGAAGCTTTCTTT. The V call is TRBV27, the J call TRBJ1-1, with 10 bases aligning to TRBD1. There are 14 residues in the CDR3. In germline, CDR1 is MNHEY, CDR2 SMNVEV (reference sequence). The J segment lost 1 base and the V segment lost 6 bases, leaving 2 bases of the junction unmatched.

This clonotype was counted only a few times. The rearrangement uses TRBV12-3 or TRBV12-4 and TRBJ2-1, with 13 bases lining up with TRBD2. After removal of 3 bases from V and 6 bases from J, the junction contained 2 bases not matched to a gene. The CDR3 runs 15 residues. Here the CDR3 reads CASSFTSGRANEQFF. In DNA form, the CDR3 reads TGTGCCAGCAGTTTTACTAGCGGGAGGGCCAATGAGCAGTTCTTC.

This clonotype was observed at least ten times. The chain uses TRBV2 and TRBJ2-7; 8 positions agree with TRBD1. The CDR3 totals 12 residues. Germline lookup yields CDR1 SNHLY and CDR2 FYNNEI. Losses at the gene ends were 7 bases for V and 3 bases for J; bases not matched to a gene: 2. The CDR3 sequence is CASIGQGYEQYF. DNA for the CDR3: TGTGCCAGCATAGGACAGGGCTACGAGCAGTACTTC.

This clonotype has at least ten counts. V and J are TRBV11-3 and TRBJ2-7; the D gene is possibly TRBD2 (5 bases). Looked up from germline, CDR1 is SGHNT and CDR2 is YENEEA. The CDR3 runs 13 residues. V lost 0 bases, J lost 7 bases, and 10 bases lay in between. The CDR3 loop reads CASSLDFSGEQYF. The CDR3 DNA reads as TGTGCCAGCAGCTTAGACTTTTCGGGGGAGCAGTACTTC.

This clonotype came up many times. V and J are TRBV13 and TRBJ2-7; 8 positions match TRBD2. Trimming took 4 bases from V and 6 from J; bases not matched to a gene: 2. The germline CDR1 and CDR2 sequences are PRHDT and FYEKMQ (reference sequence). This CDR3 contains 12 residues. CDR3 protein: CASSYGTSEQYF. The CDR3 region has the DNA TGTGCCAGCAGCTACGGGACTAGCGAGCAGTACTTC.

The table lists this clonotype with many counts. The chain employs TRBV29-1 and TRBJ1-1; D unresolved. Trimming stripped 4 bases from V and 8 bases from J, with 14 bases between. The CDR3 extends over 12 amino acids. CDR1 and CDR2 (germline): SQVTM, ANQGSEA. CDR3 region: CSVVMGHREAFF. In nucleotides, the CDR3 is TGCAGCGTTGTTATGGGCCATAGGGAAGCTTTCTTT. Full variable domain (rest looked up from reference TRBV29-1 and TRBJ1-1): SAVISQKPSRDICQRGTSLTIQCQVDSQVTMMFWYRQQPGQSLTLIATANQGSEATYESGFVIDKFPISRPNLTFSTLTVSNMSPEDSSIYLCSVVMGHREAFFGQGTRLTVV.

This clonotype was detected only a few times. A much larger clone differs from this one at a single base, so this may be a read error. This sequence joins TRBV19 and TRBJ1-1; tentative D call: TRBD1 (5 bases). The CDR3 sequence is 13 residues long. Trimming removed 4 bases at V and 3 bases at J, with 9 bases between. Germline CDR1 LNHDA, CDR2 SQIVND (reference sequence). The CDR3 here is CASSTGGDTEAFF. The CDR3 nucleotides are TGTGCCAGTAGTACCGGGGGGGACACTGAAGCTTTCTTT.

Many counts were recorded for this clonotype. The chain carries TRBV7-8 and TRBJ2-7; D not resolved. Trimming left V 1 base short and J 2 bases short, with 9 bases between. This CDR3 is 14 amino acids long. From germline, CDR1 is SGHVS and CDR2 FQNEAQ. The CDR3: CASSLELGTYEQYF. The CDR3 DNA follows: TGTGCCAGCAGCTTAGAACTGGGTACCTACGAGCAGTACTTC.

Note on this clonotype: A read error may be the cause here, since a much bigger clone is one base away. The CDR3 DNA sequence: TGTGCCAGCAGGACAGGGTTTGATTCACCCCCCCACTTT. Residues: CASRTGFDSPPHF. The V gene is TRBV6-1, the J gene TRBJ1-6; TRBD1 matches 7 bases. The length of the CDR3 is 13 residues. Per the germline V gene, CDR1 is MNHNS and CDR2 is SASEGT.

In its sample, this clonotype was seen many times. J is TRBJ1-5 and V is TRBV5-1, with D possibly TRBD1 on 5 matching bases. V was shortened by 4 bases and J by 7 bases, with 21 bases between the two germline ends. The CDR3 extends over 16 amino acids. The germline gives CDR1 SGHRS, CDR2 YFSETQ. The CDR3 sequence is CASSPAGGTAPQPQHF. CDR3 coding DNA: TGCGCCAGCAGCCCCGCCGGCGGGACCGCCCCGCAGCCCCAGCATTTT.

This clonotype was found many times. The chain joins TRBV20-1 to TRBJ1-2; weak D call: TRBD1 (5 bases). The CDR3 spans 13 residues. Trimming took 0 bases from V and 8 from J, leaving 13 bases between them. CDR1 DFQATT and CDR2 SNEGSKA come from the germline V gene (reference sequence). CDR3 protein: CSARDVGRRGYTF. Written as DNA, the CDR3 is TGCAGTGCTAGAGACGTGGGGCGTAGGGGCTACACCTTC.